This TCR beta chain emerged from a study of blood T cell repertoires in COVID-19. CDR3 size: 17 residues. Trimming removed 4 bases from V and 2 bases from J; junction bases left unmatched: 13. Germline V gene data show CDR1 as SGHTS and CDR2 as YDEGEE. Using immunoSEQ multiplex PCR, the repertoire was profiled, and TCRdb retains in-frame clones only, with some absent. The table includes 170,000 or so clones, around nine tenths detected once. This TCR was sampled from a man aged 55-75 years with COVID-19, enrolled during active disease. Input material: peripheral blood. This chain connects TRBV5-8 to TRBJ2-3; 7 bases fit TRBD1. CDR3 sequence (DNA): TGTGCCAGCAGCCGACGCCGACAGGGCCTACTCACAGATACGCAGTATTTT. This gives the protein CASSRRRQGLLTDTQYF.